The rows below give T cell receptor beta chains drawn from one sample of a study of OX40 agonist ivuxolimab in advanced cancers. Here immunoSEQ multiplex PCR was the method, and the copy in TCRdb shows in-frame clones only, minus some. In the table there are approximately 33,000 clones, approximately 90% of which are singletons. The specimen comprised CD4+ or CD8+ T cells sorted from blood, sampled in a trial of the OX40 agonist ivuxolimab. These receptor sequences come from an adult with an advanced solid tumor such as melanoma, head and neck, liver or kidney cancer. Each CDR3 is given with its conserved first and last residue. A D gene is named only where the DNA matches it firmly. A row's size may be missing; if present it is once, few, many or a size class.

>once|TRBV11-2|TRBJ1-3|.
TGTGCCAGCAGCTTGGGTCTCTCGGGTAACACCATATATTTT
CASSLGLSGNTIYF
>.|TRBV13|TRBJ2-5|.
TGTGCCAGCAGCTTCAAAGAGACCCAGTACTTC
CASSFKETQYF
>once|TRBV27|TRBJ2-1|.
TGTGCCAGCAGTTTCGGGGGTTTCACCTACAATGAGCAGTTCTTC
CASSFGGFTYNEQFF
>.|TRBV5-1|TRBJ2-6|.
TGCGCCAGCAGCCGTACAGACTCTGGGGCCAACGTCCTGACTTTC
CASSRTDSGANVLTF
>.|TRBV28|TRBJ1-1|.
TGTGCCAGCATAAACCAGGGAGAGTACACTGAAGCTTTCTTT
CASINQGEYTEAFF
>.|TRBV27|TRBJ2-7|.
TGTGCCAGCAGGGGGACACCGGCCTACGAGCAGTACTTC
CASRGTPAYEQYF
>.|TRBV20-1|TRBJ1-1|.
TGCAGTGCTTGGCTGAACACTGAAGCTTTCTTT
CSAWLNTEAFF
>.|TRBV6-5|TRBJ2-7|TRBD2
TGTGCCAGCAGTTATGGACTAGCGGTCTACGAGCAGTACTTC
CASSYGLAVYEQYF
>.|TRBV6-1|TRBJ2-7|.
TGTGCCAGCAGTGAGGGACGGACCTACGAGCAGTACTTC
CASSEGRTYEQYF
>.|TRBV27|TRBJ1-2|.
TGTGCCAGCAGTTCCAATTACAGGGAATGGAACTATGGCTACACCTTC
CASSSNYREWNYGYTF
>few|TRBV5-1|TRBJ2-1|TRBD2
TGCGCCAGCAGCTGGCATCTAGCGGGGGGCTCCTACAATGAGCAGTTCTTC
CASSWHLAGGSYNEQFF
>.|TRBV10-3|TRBJ2-7|.
TGTGCCATCAGACAGGCTTCGGGCGAGCAGTACTTC
CAIRQASGEQYF
>.|TRBV28|TRBJ2-1|TRBD2
TGTGCCAGCAGTCTATCTAGCGGGGGGGCGAATGAGCAGTTCTTC
CASSLSSGGANEQFF
>.|TRBV30|TRBJ1-4|TRBD1
TGTGCCTGGACGGGACAGCCGAATGAAAAACTGTTTTTT
CAWTGQPNEKLFF
>.|TRBV11-2|TRBJ1-4|.
TGTGCCAGCAGCACATTCGGTGAAAAACTGTTTTTT
CASSTFGEKLFF
>.|TRBV11-2|TRBJ1-2|.
TGTGCCAGCAGCTTACTCTCGAGCTACACCTTC
CASSLLSSYTF
>once|TRBV19|TRBJ1-1|.
TGTGCCAGTAGGGTAGGGTCCACTGAAGCTTTCTTT
CASRVGSTEAFF
>.|TRBV4-3|TRBJ1-1|.
TGCGCCAGCAGCCAAACCGGGACCGCAGACACTGAAGCTTTCTTT
CASSQTGTADTEAFF
>.|TRBV6-5|TRBJ2-7|.
TGTGCCAGCAGCCTAACAGGGCTTACCTACGAGCAGTACTTC
CASSLTGLTYEQYF
>.|TRBV5-1|TRBJ1-1|.
TGCGCCAGCAGCTTAAGGGAGGGGAACACTGAAGCTTTCTTT
CASSLREGNTEAFF
>.|TRBV4-3|TRBJ1-1|.
TGCGCCAGCAGCCCTTGGACGGCCGGAGGGACTGAAGCTTTCTTT
CASSPWTAGGTEAFF
>.|TRBV4-1|TRBJ2-7|TRBD1
TGCGCCAGCAGCCAGGGGGACAGATTGGACTACGAGCAGTACTTC
CASSQGDRLDYEQYF
>.|TRBV4-1|TRBJ2-5|TRBD2
TGCGCCAGCAGCCAACCGGGACTAGCCGTTCTGGAGACCCAGTACTTC
CASSQPGLAVLETQYF
>.|TRBV27|TRBJ2-7|.
TGTGCCAGCGGGCGGGGATACGAGCAGTACTTC
CASGRGYEQYF
>.|TRBV2|TRBJ2-4|.
TGTGCCAGCAGACCTACGGACAGTTTTTATTCCGCCAAAAACATTCAGTACTTC
CASRPTDSFYSAKNIQYF
>once|TRBV28|TRBJ1-1|.
TGTGCCAGCAGTCCTACAGGCGAGCCGGAAGCTTTCTTT
CASSPTGEPEAFF
>.|TRBV10-2|TRBJ2-7|.
TGCGCCAGCAGTGTATCCCCTCCCACTAGCTGGTTCTTC
CASSVSPPTSWFF
>.|TRBV25-1|TRBJ2-1|TRBD2
TGTGCCAGCAGGAGCGGGAGGCCGTACAATGAGCAGTTCTTC
CASRSGRPYNEQFF
>.|TRBV29-1|TRBJ1-2|.
TGCAGCGGGACAGCCACCCATGGCTACACCTTC
CSGTATHGYTF
>.|TRBV2|TRBJ2-1|TRBD2
TGTGCCAGCAGTGGAGGCACTAGCGATTACAATGAGCAGTTCTTC
CASSGGTSDYNEQFF
>once|TRBV5-5|TRBJ1-5|.
TGTGCCAGCAGCTTGGAAGGTCAGCCCCAGCATTTT
CASSLEGQPQHF
>once|TRBV11-2|TRBJ2-3|.
TGTGCCAGCAGCTTAGGAGATACGCAGTATTTT
CASSLGDTQYF
>.|TRBV7-2|TRBJ2-7|.
TGTGCCAGCAGCCTAGCACAGGGGACTTACGAGCAGTACTTC
CASSLAQGTYEQYF
>.|TRBV7-6|TRBJ2-1|TRBD1
TGTGCCAGTTCCGAGACAGGGGATTACAATGAGCAGTTCTTC
CASSETGDYNEQFF
>.|TRBV27|TRBJ2-7|.
TGTGCCAGCATCGGGAGCCCCTACGAGCAGTACTTC
CASIGSPYEQYF
>.|TRBV16|TRBJ1-1|TRBD1
TGTGCCAGCAGCCATCCCGACAGGGGCGCTGAAGCTTTCTTT
CASSHPDRGAEAFF
>.|TRBV27|TRBJ1-5|.
TGTGCCAGCAGCCCGGGACCGTGGGTCAATCAGCCCCAGCATTTT
CASSPGPWVNQPQHF
>.|TRBV19|TRBJ2-5|TRBD2
TGTGCCAGTAGTATTTCTAGCGGGGGGAATCAAGAGACCCAGTACTTC
CASSISSGGNQETQYF
>.|TRBV11-2|TRBJ2-1|.
TGTGCCAGCAGCCCAGCGAAATATGAGCAGTTCTTC
CASSPAKYEQFF
>.|TRBV7-3|TRBJ2-5|.
TGTGCCAGCAGCTTATCCGGTGGGGAGACCCAGTACTTC
CASSLSGGETQYF
>.|TRBV27|TRBJ2-2|.
TGTGCCAGCAGTCCCAGGGAAGGGATCGGGGAGCTGTTTTTT
CASSPREGIGELFF
>.|TRBV28|TRBJ1-2|.
TGTGCCAGCAGTTTACCGGCAGGGCGAGGCTACACCTTC
CASSLPAGRGYTF
>.|TRBV7-9|TRBJ2-3|.
TGTGCCAGCAGCTTAGGCCAGCGCGGCACAGATACGCAGTATTTT
CASSLGQRGTDTQYF
>.|TRBV5-4|TRBJ2-3|.
TGTGCCAGCACCCCTTATGGGGGGGCCGCCGATACGCAGTATTTT
CASTPYGGAADTQYF
>.|TRBV15|TRBJ2-5|TRBD1
TGTGCCACCAGCAGACAGGGGGCCGGGGAGACCCAGTACTTC
CATSRQGAGETQYF
>.|TRBV7-3|TRBJ2-5|TRBD2
TGTGCCAGCAGCGAGGGACTAGCGGGAGAAGAGACCCAGTACTTC
CASSEGLAGEETQYF
>.|TRBV11-3|TRBJ2-2|.
TGTGCCTCCCAGCAGGCCCCTGAGGAGCTGTTTTTT
CASQQAPEELFF
>.|TRBV28|TRBJ2-7|TRBD1
TGTGCCAGCAGCGACAGGGAATTCTCCTACGAGCAGTACTTC
CASSDREFSYEQYF
>once|TRBV6-1|TRBJ1-3|.
TGTGCCAGCAGAGCGGGCCTTGTCTCTGGAAACACCATATATTTT
CASRAGLVSGNTIYF
>.|TRBV9|TRBJ1-6|.
TGTGCCAGCAGCGCTTATCCCCAAAAGCCGCAGGGGCCCACCTATAATTCACCCCTCCACTTT
CASSAYPQKPQGPTYNSPLHF
>.|TRBV2|TRBJ2-1|TRBD2
TGTGCCAGCAGTGAAGGGACTAGCGACTACAATGAGCAGTTCTTC
CASSEGTSDYNEQFF
>.|TRBV28|TRBJ1-5|.
TGTGCCAGCAGCCCGACAGGTAGCAATCAGCCCCAGCATTTT
CASSPTGSNQPQHF
>.|TRBV5-4|TRBJ2-2|.
TGTGCCAGCAGCCCCGGCACCGGGGAGCTGTTTTTT
CASSPGTGELFF
>once|TRBV4-3|TRBJ2-7|TRBD1
TGCGCCAGCAGCCATTATGCCGGGACAGAGGTCTCCTACGAGCAGTACTTC
CASSHYAGTEVSYEQYF
>.|TRBV7-7|TRBJ2-7|.
TGTGCCAGCAGCTTAGGGACCCAAGCACACAACGAGCAGTACTTC
CASSLGTQAHNEQYF